This T cell receptor (beta chain) was found in a study of T-cell memory formation after mild COVID-19. Study-wide findings and caveats: That cross-reactive memory joined was suggested by some responding clones appearing in pre-infection memory. A balance of CD4 and CD8 characterized clones contracting day 15 to 85, whereas later expanders leaned CD4+. Clonal second-wave expansions that peaked on day 37 had unconfirmed SARS-CoV-2 specificity.

A remark on this clonotype: Its cognate antigen is unknown.

Germline V CDR1 and CDR2: LNHDA, SQIVND (reference sequence). The CDR3 contains 13 residues. V lost 3 bases, J lost 5 bases, and 8 bases lay in between. 5'RACE, which relied on constant-segment primers, yielded TCR alpha and TCR beta cDNA libraries carrying sample barcodes and UMIs. Each CDR3 protein gets one entry after TCRdb re-called the 5' RACE reads with MiXCR. This sample has roughly 150,000 distinct CDR3 sequences; 13% to 15% occur once, and the top ten carry around 28%. Sequenced material: PBMCs or a T cell subset sorted from them (not recorded which). The chain has TRBV19 and TRBJ2-1; D remains unclear. The source of this sequence is an adult woman who had mild COVID-19 (a few samples of this study predate the infection). Cell type and time point are not known. This CDR3 is CASSITGHNEQFF. Written as DNA, the CDR3 is TGTGCCAGTAGTATCACGGGTCACAATGAGCAGTTCTTC.